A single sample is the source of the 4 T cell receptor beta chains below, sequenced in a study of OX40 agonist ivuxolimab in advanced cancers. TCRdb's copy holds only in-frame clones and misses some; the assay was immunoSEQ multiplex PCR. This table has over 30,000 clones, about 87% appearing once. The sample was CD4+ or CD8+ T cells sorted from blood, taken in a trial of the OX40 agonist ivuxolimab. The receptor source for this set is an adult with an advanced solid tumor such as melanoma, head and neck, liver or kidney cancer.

The CDR3: CASSPGTGGFGMNTEAFF. The CDR3 DNA reads as TGTGCCAGCTCACCGGGTACAGGGGGCTTTGGCATGAACACTGAAGCTTTCTTT. The chain couples TRBV18 to TRBJ1-1; 9 nucleotides align to TRBD1. V gave up 3 bases and J gave up 0 bases; unmatched junction bases: 11. Germline-derived CDR1 and CDR2 are KGHSH and LQKENI. The CDR3 extends over 18 amino acids. Complete variable domain (other parts from reference TRBV18 and TRBJ1-1): NAGVMQNPRHLVRRRGQEARLRCSPMKGHSHVYWYRQLPEEGLKFMVYLQKENIIDESGMPKERFSAEFPKEGPSILRIQQVVRGDSAAYFCASSPGTGGFGMNTEAFFGQGTRLTVV.

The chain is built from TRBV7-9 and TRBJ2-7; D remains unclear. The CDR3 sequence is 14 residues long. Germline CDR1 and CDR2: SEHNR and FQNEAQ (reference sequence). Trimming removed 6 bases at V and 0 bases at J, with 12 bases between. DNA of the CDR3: TGTGCCAGCAGACCTGACGGAAACTCCTACGAGCAGTACTTC. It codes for CASRPDGNSYEQYF.

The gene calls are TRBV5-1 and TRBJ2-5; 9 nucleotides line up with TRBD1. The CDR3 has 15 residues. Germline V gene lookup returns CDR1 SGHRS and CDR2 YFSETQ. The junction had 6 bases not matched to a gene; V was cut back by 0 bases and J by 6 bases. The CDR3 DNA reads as TGCGCCAGCAGCTTGGCCGGGACAGGGCTGAAGACCCAGTACTTC. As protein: CASSLAGTGLKTQYF.

CDR3 DNA: TGCGCCAGCAGCCAACCCCGAAGTCCAGAGGGGGCTTTCTTT. Amino acid sequence: CASSQPRSPEGAFF. The chain links TRBV4-1 to TRBJ1-1; tentative D call: TRBD1 (5 bases). Between the trimmed V and J ends, which lost 2 bases and 11 bases, there was a span of 18 bases. Germline CDR1 reads MGHRA; CDR2 reads YSYEKL. The length of the CDR3 is 14 residues.